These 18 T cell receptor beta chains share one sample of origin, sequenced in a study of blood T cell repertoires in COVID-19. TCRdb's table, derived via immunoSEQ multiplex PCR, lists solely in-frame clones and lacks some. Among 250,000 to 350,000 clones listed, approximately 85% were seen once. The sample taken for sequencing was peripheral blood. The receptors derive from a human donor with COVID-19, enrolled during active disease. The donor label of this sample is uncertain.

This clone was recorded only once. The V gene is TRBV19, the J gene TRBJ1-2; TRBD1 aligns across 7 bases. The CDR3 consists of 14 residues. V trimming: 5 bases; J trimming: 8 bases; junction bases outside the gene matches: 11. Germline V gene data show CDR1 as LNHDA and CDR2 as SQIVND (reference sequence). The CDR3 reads CASSRPGTVWGYTF. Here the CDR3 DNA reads TGTGCCAGTAGTCGGCCTGGGACAGTCTGGGGCTACACCTTC. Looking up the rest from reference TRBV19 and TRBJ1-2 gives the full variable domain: DGGITQSPKYLFRKEGQNVTLSCEQNLNHDAMYWYRQDPGQGLRLIYYSQIVNDFQKGDIAEGYSVSREKKESFPLTVTSAQKNPTAFYLCASSRPGTVWGYTFGSGTRLTVV.

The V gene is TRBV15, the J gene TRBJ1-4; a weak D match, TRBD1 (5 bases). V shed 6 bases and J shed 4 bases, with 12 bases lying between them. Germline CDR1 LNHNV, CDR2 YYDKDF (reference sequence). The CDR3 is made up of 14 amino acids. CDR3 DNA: TGTGCCACCAGGGAGGGGACTTATAATGAAAAACTGTTTTTT. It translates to CATREGTYNEKLFF.

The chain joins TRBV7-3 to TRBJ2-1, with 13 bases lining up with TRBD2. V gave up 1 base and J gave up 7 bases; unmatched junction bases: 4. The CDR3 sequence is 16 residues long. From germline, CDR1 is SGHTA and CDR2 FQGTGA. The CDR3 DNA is TGTGCCAGCAGCTTAAGGACTAGCGGGAGCTGGAATGAGCAGTTCTTC. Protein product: CASSLRTSGSWNEQFF.

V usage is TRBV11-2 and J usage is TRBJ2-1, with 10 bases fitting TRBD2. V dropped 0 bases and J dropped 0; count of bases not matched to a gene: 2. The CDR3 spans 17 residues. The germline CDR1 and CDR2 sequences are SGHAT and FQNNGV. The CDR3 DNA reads TGTGCCAGCAGCTTAGAAGCGGGAGGGCGCTCCTACAATGAGCAGTTCTTC. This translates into CASSLEAGGRSYNEQFF.

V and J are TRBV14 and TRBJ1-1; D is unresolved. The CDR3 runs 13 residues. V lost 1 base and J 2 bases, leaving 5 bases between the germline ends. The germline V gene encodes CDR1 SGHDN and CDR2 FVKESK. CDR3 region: CASSQGPNTEAFF. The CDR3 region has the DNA TGTGCCAGCAGCCAAGGGCCAAACACTGAAGCTTTCTTT.

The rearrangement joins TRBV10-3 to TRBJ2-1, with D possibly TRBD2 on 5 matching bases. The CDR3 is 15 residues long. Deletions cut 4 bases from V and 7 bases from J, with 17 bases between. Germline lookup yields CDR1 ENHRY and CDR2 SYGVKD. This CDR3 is CAISVGAEIGNEQFF. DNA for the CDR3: TGTGCCATCAGTGTGGGAGCGGAAATAGGGAATGAGCAGTTCTTC.

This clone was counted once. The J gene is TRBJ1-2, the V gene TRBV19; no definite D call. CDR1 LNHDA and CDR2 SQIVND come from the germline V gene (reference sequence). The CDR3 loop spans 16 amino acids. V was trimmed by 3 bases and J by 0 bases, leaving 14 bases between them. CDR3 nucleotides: TGTGCCAGTAGTATGGTACGAGGGATAACTAACTATGGCTACACCTTC. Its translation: CASSMVRGITNYGYTF.

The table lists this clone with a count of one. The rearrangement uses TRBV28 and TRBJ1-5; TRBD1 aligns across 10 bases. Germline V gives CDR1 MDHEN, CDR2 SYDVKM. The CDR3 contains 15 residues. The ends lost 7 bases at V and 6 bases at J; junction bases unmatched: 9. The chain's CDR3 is CASTRQGAERQPQHF. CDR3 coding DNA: TGTGCCAGCACACGACAGGGGGCAGAACGTCAGCCCCAGCATTTT. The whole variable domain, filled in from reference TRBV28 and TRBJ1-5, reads DVKVTQSSRYLVKRTGEKVFLECVQDMDHENMFWYRQDPGLGLRLIYFSYDVKMKEKGDIPEGYSVSREKKERFSLILESASTNQTSMYLCASTRQGAERQPQHFGDGTRLSIL.

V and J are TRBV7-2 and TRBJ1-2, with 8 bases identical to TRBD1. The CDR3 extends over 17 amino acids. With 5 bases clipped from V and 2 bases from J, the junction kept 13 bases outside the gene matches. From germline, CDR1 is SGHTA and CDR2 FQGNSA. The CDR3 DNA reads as TGTGCCAGCAGCCCGGCGGCAGGGGGCGCCTTGAACTATGGCTACACCTTC. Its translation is CASSPAAGGALNYGYTF. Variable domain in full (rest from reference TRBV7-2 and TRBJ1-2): GAGVSQSPSNKVTEKGKDVELRCDPISGHTALYWYRQSLGQGLEFLIYFQGNSAPDKSGLPSDRFSAERTGGSVSTLTIQRTQQEDSAVYLCASSPAAGGALNYGYTFGSGTRLTVV.

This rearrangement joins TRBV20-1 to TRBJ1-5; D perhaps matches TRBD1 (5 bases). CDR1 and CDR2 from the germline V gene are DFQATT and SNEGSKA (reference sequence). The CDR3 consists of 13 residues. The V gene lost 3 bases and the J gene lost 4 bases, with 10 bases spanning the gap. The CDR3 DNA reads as TGCAGTGCTAGTGTCCAGGGTAATCAGCCCCAGCATTTT. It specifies CSASVQGNQPQHF.

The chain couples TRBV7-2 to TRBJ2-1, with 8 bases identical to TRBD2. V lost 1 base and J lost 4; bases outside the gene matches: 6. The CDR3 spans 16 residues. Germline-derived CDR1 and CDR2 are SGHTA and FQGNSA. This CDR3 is CASSLEVGLAYNEQFF. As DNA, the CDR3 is TGTGCCAGCAGCTTAGAGGTCGGACTAGCTTACAATGAGCAGTTCTTC.

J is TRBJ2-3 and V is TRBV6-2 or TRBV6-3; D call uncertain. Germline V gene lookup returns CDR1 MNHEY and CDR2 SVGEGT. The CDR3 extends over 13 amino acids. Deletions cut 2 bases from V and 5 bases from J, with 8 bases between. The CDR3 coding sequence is TGTGCCAGCAGTTACGTCCCAGGAGATACGCAGTATTTT. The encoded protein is CASSYVPGDTQYF.

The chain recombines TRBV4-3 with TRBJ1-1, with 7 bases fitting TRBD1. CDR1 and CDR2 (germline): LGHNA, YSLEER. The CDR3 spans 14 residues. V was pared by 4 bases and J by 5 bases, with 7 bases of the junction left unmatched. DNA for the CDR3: TGCGCCAGCAGCCGAGGGGGCCCAGAGACTGAAGCTTTCTTT. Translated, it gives CASSRGGPETEAFF.

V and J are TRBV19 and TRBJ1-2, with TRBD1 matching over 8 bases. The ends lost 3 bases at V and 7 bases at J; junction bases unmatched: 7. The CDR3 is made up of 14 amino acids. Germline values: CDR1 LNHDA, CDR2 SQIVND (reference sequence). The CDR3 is CASSMDRASGGYTF. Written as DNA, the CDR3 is TGTGCCAGTAGTATGGACAGGGCTTCAGGTGGCTACACCTTC.

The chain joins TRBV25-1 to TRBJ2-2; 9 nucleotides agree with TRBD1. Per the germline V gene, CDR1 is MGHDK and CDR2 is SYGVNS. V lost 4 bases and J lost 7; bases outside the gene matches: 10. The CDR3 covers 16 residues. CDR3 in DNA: TGTGCCAGCAGTGGACTACTAGGACAGGGGTACGGGGAGCTGTTTTTT. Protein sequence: CASSGLLGQGYGELFF.

The CDR3 region has the DNA TGTGCCAGTGGGGCTAGGCTAGCGGATAGCTCCTACGAGCAGTACTTC. This gives the protein CASGARLADSSYEQYF. The chain links TRBV19 to TRBJ2-7, with 7 bases aligning to TRBD2. Looked up from germline, CDR1 is LNHDA and CDR2 is SQIVND (reference sequence). J gave up 0 bases and V 8 bases, and 13 bases lay outside the gene matches. The CDR3 totals 16 residues.

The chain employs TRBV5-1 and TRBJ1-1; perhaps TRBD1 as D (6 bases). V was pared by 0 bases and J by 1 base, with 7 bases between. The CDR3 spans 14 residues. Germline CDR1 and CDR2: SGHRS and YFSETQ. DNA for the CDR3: TGCGCCAGCAGCTTGGGGGGACAGAACACTGAAGCTTTCTTT. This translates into CASSLGGQNTEAFF. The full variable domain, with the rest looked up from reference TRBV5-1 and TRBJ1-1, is KAGVTQTPRYLIKTRGQQVTLSCSPISGHRSVSWYQQTPGQGLQFLFEYFSETQRNKGNFPGRFSGRQFSNSRSEMNVSTLELGDSALYLCASSLGGQNTEAFFGQGTRLTVV.

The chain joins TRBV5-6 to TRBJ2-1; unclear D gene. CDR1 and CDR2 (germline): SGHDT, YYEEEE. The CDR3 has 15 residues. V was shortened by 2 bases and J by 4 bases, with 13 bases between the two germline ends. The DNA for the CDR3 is TGTGCCAGCAGCTTCCGAGACATCCCATACAATGAGCAGTTCTTC. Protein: CASSFRDIPYNEQFF.